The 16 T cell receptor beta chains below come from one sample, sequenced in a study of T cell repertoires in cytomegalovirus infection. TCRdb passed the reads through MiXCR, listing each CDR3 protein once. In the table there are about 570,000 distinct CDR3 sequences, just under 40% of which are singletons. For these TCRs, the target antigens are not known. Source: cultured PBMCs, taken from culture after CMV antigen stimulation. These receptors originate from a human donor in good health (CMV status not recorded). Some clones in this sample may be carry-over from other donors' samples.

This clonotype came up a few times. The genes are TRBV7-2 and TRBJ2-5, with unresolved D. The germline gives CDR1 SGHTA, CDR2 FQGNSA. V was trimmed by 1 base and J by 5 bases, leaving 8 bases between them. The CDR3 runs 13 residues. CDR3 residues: CASSLGSPETQYF. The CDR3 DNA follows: TGTGCCAGCAGCTTAGGATCCCCTGAGACCCAGTACTTC.

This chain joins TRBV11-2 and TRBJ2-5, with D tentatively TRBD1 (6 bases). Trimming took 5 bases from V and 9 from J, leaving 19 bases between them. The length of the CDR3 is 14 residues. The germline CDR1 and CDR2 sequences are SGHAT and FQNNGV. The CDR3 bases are TGTGCCAGCAGCCCCCTCAGGGGCGGCTCGGCCCAGTACTTC. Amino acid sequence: CASSPLRGGSAQYF.

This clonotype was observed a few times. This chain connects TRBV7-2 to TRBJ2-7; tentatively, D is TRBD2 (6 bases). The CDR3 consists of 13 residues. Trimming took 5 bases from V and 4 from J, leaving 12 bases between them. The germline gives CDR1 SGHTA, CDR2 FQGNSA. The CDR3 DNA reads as TGTGCCAGCAGCCTCCGGACTACGTACGAGCAGTACTTC. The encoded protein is CASSLRTTYEQYF.

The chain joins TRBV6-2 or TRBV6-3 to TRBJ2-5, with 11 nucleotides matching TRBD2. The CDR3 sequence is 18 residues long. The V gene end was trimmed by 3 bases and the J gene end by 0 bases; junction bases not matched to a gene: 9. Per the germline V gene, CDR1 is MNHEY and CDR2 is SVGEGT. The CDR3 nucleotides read TGTGCCAGCAGTTATTCGACCGGGACTAGCGGACACCAAGAGACCCAGTACTTC. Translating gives CASSYSTGTSGHQETQYF.

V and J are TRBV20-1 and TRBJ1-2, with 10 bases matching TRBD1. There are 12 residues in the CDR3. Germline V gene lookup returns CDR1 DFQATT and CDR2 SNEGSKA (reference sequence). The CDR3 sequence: CSLGQGNYGYTF. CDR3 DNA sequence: TGCAGCTTGGGACAGGGGAACTATGGCTACACCTTC.

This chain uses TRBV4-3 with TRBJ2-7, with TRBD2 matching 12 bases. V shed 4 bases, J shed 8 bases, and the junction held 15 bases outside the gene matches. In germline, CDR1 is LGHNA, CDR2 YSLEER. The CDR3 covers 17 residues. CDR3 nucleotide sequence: TGCGCCAGCAGCCGAAGCCTAACAGCGACTAGCGGGAGAAAGCAGTACTTC. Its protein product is CASSRSLTATSGRKQYF.

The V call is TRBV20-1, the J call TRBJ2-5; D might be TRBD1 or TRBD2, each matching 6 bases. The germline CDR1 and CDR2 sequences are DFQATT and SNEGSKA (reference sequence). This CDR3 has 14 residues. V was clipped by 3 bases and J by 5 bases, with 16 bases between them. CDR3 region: CSARPFGGQETQYF. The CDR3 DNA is TGCAGTGCTAGGCCCTTTGGGGGGCAGGAGACCCAGTACTTC.

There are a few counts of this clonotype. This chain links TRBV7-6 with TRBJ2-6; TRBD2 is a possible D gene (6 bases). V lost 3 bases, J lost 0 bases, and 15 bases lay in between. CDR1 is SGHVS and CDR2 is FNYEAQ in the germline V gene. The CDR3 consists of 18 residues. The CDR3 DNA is TGTGCCAGCAGCTTGGGGGGACCGAACCTCTCTGGGGCCAACGTCCTGACTTTC. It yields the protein CASSLGGPNLSGANVLTF.

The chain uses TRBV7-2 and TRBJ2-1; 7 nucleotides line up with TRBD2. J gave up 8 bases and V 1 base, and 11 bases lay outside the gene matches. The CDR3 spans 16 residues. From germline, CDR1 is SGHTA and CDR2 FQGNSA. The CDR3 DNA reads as TGTGCCAGCAGCTTAGGGGGGGGGGGGGACCTACATGAGCAGTTCTTC. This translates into CASSLGGGGDLHEQFF.

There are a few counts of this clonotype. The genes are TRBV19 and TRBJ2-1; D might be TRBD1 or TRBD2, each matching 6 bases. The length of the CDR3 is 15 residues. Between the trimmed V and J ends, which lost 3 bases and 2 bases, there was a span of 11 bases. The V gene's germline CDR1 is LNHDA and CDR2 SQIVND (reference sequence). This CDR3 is CASSIEGGPYNEQFF. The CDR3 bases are TGTGCCAGTAGTATCGAGGGGGGTCCCTACAATGAGCAGTTCTTC.

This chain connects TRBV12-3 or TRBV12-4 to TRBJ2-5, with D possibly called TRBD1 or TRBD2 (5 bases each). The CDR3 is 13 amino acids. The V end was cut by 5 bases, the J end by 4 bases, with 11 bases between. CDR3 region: CASSLRGVETQYF. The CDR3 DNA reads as TGTGCCAGCAGTCTCCGAGGGGTAGAGACCCAGTACTTC.

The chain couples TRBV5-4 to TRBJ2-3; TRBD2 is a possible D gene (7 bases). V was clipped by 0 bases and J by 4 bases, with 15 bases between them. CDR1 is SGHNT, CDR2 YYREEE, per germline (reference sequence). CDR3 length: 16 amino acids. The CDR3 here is CASSLGGGARPDTQYF. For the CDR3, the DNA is TGTGCCAGCAGCTTGGGTGGGGGGGCCCGGCCAGATACGCAGTATTTT.

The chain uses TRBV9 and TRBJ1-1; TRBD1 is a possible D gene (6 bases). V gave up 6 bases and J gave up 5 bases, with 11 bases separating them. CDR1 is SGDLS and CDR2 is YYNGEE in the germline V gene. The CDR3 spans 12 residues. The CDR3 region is CASTKGGTEAFF. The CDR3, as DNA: TGTGCCAGCACCAAGGGGGGAACTGAAGCTTTCTTT.

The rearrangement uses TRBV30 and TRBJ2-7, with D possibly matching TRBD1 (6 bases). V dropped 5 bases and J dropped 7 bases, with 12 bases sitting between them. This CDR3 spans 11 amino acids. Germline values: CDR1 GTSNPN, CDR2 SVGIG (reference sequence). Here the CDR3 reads CAWSPGQEQYF. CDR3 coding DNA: TGTGCCTGGTCCCCCGGACAGGAGCAGTACTTC.

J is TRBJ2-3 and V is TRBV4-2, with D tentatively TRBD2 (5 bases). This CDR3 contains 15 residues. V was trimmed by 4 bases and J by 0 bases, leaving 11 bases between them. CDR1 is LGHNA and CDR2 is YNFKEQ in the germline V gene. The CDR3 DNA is TGTGCCAGCAGCCTTGGGAGACTTAGCACAGATACGCAGTATTTT. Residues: CASSLGRLSTDTQYF.

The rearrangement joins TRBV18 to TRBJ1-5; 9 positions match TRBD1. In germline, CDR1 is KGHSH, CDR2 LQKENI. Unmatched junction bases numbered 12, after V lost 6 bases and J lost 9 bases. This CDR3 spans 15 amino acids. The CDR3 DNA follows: TGTGCCAGCTCTCCGGGACAGGGTGGAGAAGGGCCCCAGCATTTT. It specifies CASSPGQGGEGPQHF.